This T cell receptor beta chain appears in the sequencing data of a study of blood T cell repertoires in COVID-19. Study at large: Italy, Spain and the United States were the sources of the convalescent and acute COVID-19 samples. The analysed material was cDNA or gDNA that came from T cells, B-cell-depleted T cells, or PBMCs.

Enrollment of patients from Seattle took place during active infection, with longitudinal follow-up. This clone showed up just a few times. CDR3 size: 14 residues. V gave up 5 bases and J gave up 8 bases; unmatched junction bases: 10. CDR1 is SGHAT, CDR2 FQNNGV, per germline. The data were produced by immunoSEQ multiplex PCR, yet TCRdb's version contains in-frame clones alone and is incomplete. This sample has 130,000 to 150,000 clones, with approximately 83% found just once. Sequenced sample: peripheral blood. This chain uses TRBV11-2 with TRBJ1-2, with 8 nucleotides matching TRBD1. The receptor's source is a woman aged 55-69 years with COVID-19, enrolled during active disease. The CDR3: CASSPRTGGEGYTF. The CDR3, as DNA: TGTGCCAGCAGCCCCCGAACAGGGGGTGAAGGCTACACCTTC.